The 5 T cell receptor beta chains below all came from one sample that was sequenced in a study of CD8 T cells in Susac syndrome. Random hexamers primed reverse transcription of 0.5 to 1 ug RNA. Each CDR3 protein is one row after TCRdb ran MiXCR on the immunoSEQ multiplex PCR reads. The sample has around 170,000 distinct CDR3 sequences, approximately 95% seen once. Sequencing was carried out using CD8+ T cells from PBMCs. The origin of the receptors is a human donor with Susac syndrome.

The V gene is TRBV4-2, the J gene TRBJ2-3; D remains unclear. Germline assignment: CDR1 LGHNA and CDR2 YNFKEQ. There are 14 residues in the CDR3. Trimming shortened V by 1 base and J by 9 bases, and 14 bases separated the two germline ends. CDR3 region: CASSQASLGRTQYF. The DNA for the CDR3 is TGTGCCAGCAGCCAAGCTTCTCTAGGGCGAACGCAGTATTTT.

The chain joins TRBV15 to TRBJ2-1, with 8 nucleotides matching TRBD2. The CDR3 extends over 17 amino acids. V gave up 3 bases and J gave up 6 bases; unmatched junction bases: 13. Germline V gives CDR1 LNHNV, CDR2 YYDKDF (reference sequence). Here the CDR3 reads CATSRSGSPASTNEQFF. The CDR3 DNA reads as TGTGCCACCAGCAGGAGCGGGAGTCCCGCGTCTACCAATGAGCAGTTCTTC.

The rearrangement uses TRBV9 and TRBJ1-2; TRBD1 might be the D (5 bases). The CDR3 is 14 residues long. The ends were cut back, 6 bases at V and 8 bases at J, with 20 bases in the middle. The germline gives CDR1 SGDLS, CDR2 YYNGEE. The DNA of the CDR3 is TGTGCCAGCACCCCTTCGGACGGGGACTTCGGCTACACCTTC. It translates to CASTPSDGDFGYTF.

This chain links TRBV20-1 with TRBJ2-1; 7 bases are a match to TRBD2. Germline CDR1 reads DFQATT; CDR2 reads SNEGSKA (reference sequence). CDR3 size: 15 residues. The trim removed 2 bases at V and 7 bases at J, leaving 11 bases unmatched. CDR3: CSARSRGSSGNEQFF. DNA for the CDR3: TGCAGTGCTAGATCGCGCGGGAGTTCAGGAAATGAGCAGTTCTTC.

The chain links TRBV2 to TRBJ1-1; D is unclear. Germline assignment: CDR1 SNHLY and CDR2 FYNNEI. CDR3 length equals 13 residues. Trimming took 1 base from V and 3 from J, leaving 6 bases between them. CDR3 nucleotides: TGTGCCAGCAGTGAAGGGATCTACACTGAAGCTTTCTTT. Protein: CASSEGIYTEAFF.